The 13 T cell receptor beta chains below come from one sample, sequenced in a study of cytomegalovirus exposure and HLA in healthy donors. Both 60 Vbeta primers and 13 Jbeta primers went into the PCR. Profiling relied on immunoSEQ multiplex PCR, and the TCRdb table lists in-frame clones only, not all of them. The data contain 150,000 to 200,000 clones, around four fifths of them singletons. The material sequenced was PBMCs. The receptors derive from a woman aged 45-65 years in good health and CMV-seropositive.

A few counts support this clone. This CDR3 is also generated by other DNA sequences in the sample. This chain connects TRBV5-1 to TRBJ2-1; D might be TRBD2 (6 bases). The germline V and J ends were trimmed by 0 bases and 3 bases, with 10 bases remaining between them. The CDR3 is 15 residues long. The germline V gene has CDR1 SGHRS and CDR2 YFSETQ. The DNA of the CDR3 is TGCGCCAGCAGCTTGGGGGGAGGAAACTACAATGAGCAGTTCTTC. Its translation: CASSLGGGNYNEQFF.

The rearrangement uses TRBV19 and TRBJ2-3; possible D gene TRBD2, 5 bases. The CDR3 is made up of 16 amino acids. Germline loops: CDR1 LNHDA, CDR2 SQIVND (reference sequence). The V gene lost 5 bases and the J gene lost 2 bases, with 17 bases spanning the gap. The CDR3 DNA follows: TGTGCCAGTAGTCTGTACGGACTGCGGGTCACAGATACGCAGTATTTT. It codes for CASSLYGLRVTDTQYF.

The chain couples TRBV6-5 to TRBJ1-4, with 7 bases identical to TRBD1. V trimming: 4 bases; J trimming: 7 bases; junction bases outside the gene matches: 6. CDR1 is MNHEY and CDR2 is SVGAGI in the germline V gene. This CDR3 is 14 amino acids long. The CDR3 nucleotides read TGTGCCAGCAGTTCGGGACAGATTGCTGAAAAACTGTTTTTT. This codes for CASSSGQIAEKLFF.

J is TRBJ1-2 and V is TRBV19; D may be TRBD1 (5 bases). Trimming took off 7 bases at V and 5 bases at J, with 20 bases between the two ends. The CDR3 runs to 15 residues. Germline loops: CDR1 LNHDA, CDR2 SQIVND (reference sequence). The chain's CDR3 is CASIPQAAAKYGYTF. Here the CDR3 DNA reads TGTGCCAGTATCCCACAGGCTGCGGCGAAATATGGCTACACCTTC.

The CDR3 sequence: CASSRDRGYNNEQFF. Written as DNA, the CDR3 is TGTGCCAGCAGTCGGGACAGGGGGTATAACAATGAGCAGTTCTTC. The chain carries TRBV6-1 and TRBJ2-1, with 11 bases lining up with TRBD1. The CDR3 covers 15 residues. The V and J ends lost 5 bases and 5 bases, in that order; junction bases with no gene match: 5. The germline V gene encodes CDR1 MNHNS and CDR2 SASEGT.

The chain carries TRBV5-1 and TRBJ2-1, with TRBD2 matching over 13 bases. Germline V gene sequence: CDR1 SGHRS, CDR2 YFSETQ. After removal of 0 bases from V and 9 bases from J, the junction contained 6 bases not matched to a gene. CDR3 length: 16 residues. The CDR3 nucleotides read TGCGCCAGCAGCTTGGAGACTAGCGGGGGGTATGGTGAGCAGTTCTTC. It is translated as CASSLETSGGYGEQFF.

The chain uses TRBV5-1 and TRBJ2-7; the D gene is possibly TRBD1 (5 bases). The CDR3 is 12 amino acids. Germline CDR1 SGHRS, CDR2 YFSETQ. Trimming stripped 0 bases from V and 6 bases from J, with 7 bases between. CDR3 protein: CASSLVQGEQYF. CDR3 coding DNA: TGCGCCAGCAGCTTGGTCCAGGGCGAGCAGTACTTC.

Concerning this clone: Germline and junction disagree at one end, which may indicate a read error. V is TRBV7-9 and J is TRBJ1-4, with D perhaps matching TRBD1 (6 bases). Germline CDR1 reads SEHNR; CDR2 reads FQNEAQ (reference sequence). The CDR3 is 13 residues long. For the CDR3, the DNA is TGTTCCAGCAGCTCACAGGGTCGTGAAAAACTGTTTTTT. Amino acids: CSSSSQGREKLFF.

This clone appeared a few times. The CDR3 here is CASSGSLLPEKLFF. CDR3 bases: TGTGCCAGCAGTGGGAGCCTCCTCCCAGAAAAACTGTTTTTT. The gene calls are TRBV6-5 and TRBJ1-4; the D is unclear. Between the trimmed V and J ends, which lost 5 bases and 8 bases, there was a span of 15 bases. The CDR3 consists of 14 residues. Germline V CDR1 and CDR2: MNHEY, SVGAGI.

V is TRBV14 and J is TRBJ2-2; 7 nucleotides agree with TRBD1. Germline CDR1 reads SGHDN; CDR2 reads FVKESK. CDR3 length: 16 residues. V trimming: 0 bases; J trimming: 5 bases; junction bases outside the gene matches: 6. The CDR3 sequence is CASSQDLRTGTGELFF. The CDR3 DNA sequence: TGTGCCAGCAGCCAAGACCTCCGGACAGGTACCGGGGAGCTGTTTTTT.

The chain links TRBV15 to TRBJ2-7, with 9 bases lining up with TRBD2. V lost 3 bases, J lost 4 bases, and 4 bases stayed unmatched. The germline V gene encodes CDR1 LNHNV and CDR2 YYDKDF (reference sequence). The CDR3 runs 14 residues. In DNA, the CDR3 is TGTGCCACCAGCAGCCTTAGCGGGGGTTACGAGCAGTACTTC. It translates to CATSSLSGGYEQYF.

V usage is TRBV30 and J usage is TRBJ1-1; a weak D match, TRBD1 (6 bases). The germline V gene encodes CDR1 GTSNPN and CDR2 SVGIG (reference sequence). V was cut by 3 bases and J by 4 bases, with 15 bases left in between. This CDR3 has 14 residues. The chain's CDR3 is CAWRPSNRATEAFF. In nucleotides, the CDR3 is TGTGCCTGGAGGCCATCCAACAGGGCCACTGAAGCTTTCTTT. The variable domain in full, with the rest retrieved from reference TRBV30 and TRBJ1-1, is SQTIHQWPATLVQPVGSPLSLECTVEGTSNPNLYWYRQAAGRGLQLLFYSVGIGQISSEVPQNLSASRPQDRQFILSSKKLLLSDSGFYLCAWRPSNRATEAFFGQGTRLTVV.

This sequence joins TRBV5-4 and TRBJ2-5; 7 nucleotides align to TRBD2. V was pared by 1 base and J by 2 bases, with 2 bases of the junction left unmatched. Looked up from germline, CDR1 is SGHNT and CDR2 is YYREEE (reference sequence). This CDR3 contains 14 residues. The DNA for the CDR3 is TGTGCCAGCAGCTTGAGGCGGGGGCAAGAGACCCAGTACTTC. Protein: CASSLRRGQETQYF.